These 9 T cell receptor beta chains originate from one sample sequenced in a study of CD8 T cells in ankylosing spondylitis. MiXCR, applied by TCRdb to the 5' RACE reads, yields one record per CDR3 protein. The sample includes about 160,000 distinct CDR3 sequences, 15% to 20% seen only once; the top ten take approximately 8%. The sequencing sample was made of blood, either unsorted or a sorted T cell fraction (not recorded which). The receptor source for this set is a male donor with ankylosing spondylitis or in good health (not recorded which).

This clonotype has just a few counts. The rearrangement uses TRBV30 and TRBJ1-1; the match to TRBD1 covers 9 bases. This CDR3 spans 14 amino acids. CDR1 is GTSNPN, CDR2 SVGIG, per germline (reference sequence). After removal of 3 bases from V and 3 bases from J, the junction contained 5 bases not matched to a gene. CDR3 coding DNA: TGTGCCTGGAGCACAGGGGGCGCGCACACTGAAGCTTTCTTT. Residues: CAWSTGGAHTEAFF.

This clonotype occurred many times. The chain uses TRBV5-1 and TRBJ2-3; D gene unclear. CDR1 is SGHRS, CDR2 YFSETQ, per germline. CDR3 size: 15 residues. V lost 7 bases to trimming and J lost 4 bases, with 19 bases between them. Here the CDR3 reads CASSIGNAAPDTQYF. For the CDR3, the DNA is TGCGCCAGCTCGATAGGCAATGCCGCACCAGATACGCAGTATTTT. Filled out from reference TRBV5-1 and TRBJ2-3, the complete variable domain reads KAGVTQTPRYLIKTRGQQVTLSCSPISGHRSVSWYQQTPGQGLQFLFEYFSETQRNKGNFPGRFSGRQFSNSRSEMNVSTLELGDSALYLCASSIGNAAPDTQYFGPGTRLTVL.

This chain connects TRBV29-1 to TRBJ2-1; TRBD2 might be the D (5 bases). Germline values: CDR1 SQVTM, CDR2 ANQGSEA. Trimming stripped 4 bases from V and 9 bases from J, with 10 bases between. This CDR3 comprises 11 residues. CDR3 region: CSVASRGEQFF. The CDR3 nucleotides read TGCAGCGTTGCCTCTCGGGGTGAGCAGTTCTTC.

This clonotype showed up many times. The V and J genes are TRBV7-8 and TRBJ2-1; D gene ambiguous. The germline V and J ends were trimmed by 0 bases and 7 bases, with 1 base remaining between them. In germline, CDR1 is SGHVS, CDR2 FQNEAQ. This CDR3 comprises 11 residues. CDR3 nucleotides: TGTGCCAGCAGCTTAGCTAATGAGCAGTTCTTC. Its translation: CASSLANEQFF.

In this sample, this clonotype turned up many times. The genes are TRBV29-1 and TRBJ1-1; D ambiguous. V was clipped by 4 bases and J by 2 bases, with 8 bases between them. Germline V CDR1 and CDR2: SQVTM, ANQGSEA. The length of the CDR3 is 12 residues. The CDR3 sequence is CSVGQTNTEAFF. For the CDR3, the DNA is TGCAGCGTTGGGCAGACAAACACTGAAGCTTTCTTT.

This clonotype was recorded only once. Given a much more abundant clone one base away, this may be a read error. The chain recombines TRBV7-9 with TRBJ2-1; D unresolved. The V end lost 7 bases, the J end lost 0 bases, and 10 bases lay between the germline ends. From germline, CDR1 is SEHNR and CDR2 FQNEAQ (reference sequence). This CDR3 has 14 amino acids. The DNA for the CDR3 is TGTGCCAGCAACTCCTCGATCTCCTACAATGAGCAGTTCTTC. Its translation: CASNSSISYNEQFF.

As concerns this clonotype: This may be a read error, as it is one base from a much larger clone. This chain connects TRBV28 to TRBJ1-1, with D uncertain. CDR1 is MDHEN and CDR2 is SYDVKM in the germline V gene. The CDR3 extends over 12 amino acids. The V end lost 3 bases, the J end lost 7 bases, and 9 bases lay between the germline ends. The CDR3 DNA sequence: TGTGCCAGCAGTTTGGACGGCATTGAAGCTTTCTTT. Translated: CASSLDGIEAFF. The complete variable domain, with remaining parts taken from reference TRBV28 and TRBJ1-1, reads DVKVTQSSRYLVKRTGEKVFLECVQDMDHENMFWYRQDPGLGLRLIYFSYDVKMKEKGDIPEGYSVSREKKERFSLILESASTNQTSMYLCASSLDGIEAFFGQGTRLTVV.

In this sample, this clonotype turned up many times. The V and J genes are TRBV29-1 and TRBJ2-1, with no clear D. The CDR3 runs to 12 residues. Looked up from germline, CDR1 is SQVTM and CDR2 is ANQGSEA. With 7 bases removed from V and 4 bases from J, the gap between germline ends came to 11 bases. In DNA, the CDR3 is TGCAGCGGCAATGCACGGTACAATGAGCAGTTCTTC. Protein sequence: CSGNARYNEQFF.

This clonotype was observed many times. The chain employs TRBV5-1 and TRBJ2-7; no definite D call. V was clipped by 0 bases and J by 0 bases, with 10 bases between them. The germline V gene has CDR1 SGHRS and CDR2 YFSETQ. This CDR3 is built from 15 residues. The CDR3 spells CASSLEGWISYEQYF. DNA of the CDR3: TGCGCCAGCAGCTTGGAAGGTTGGATCTCCTACGAGCAGTACTTC. The full variable domain, completed using reference TRBV5-1 and TRBJ2-7, is KAGVTQTPRYLIKTRGQQVTLSCSPISGHRSVSWYQQTPGQGLQFLFEYFSETQRNKGNFPGRFSGRQFSNSRSEMNVSTLELGDSALYLCASSLEGWISYEQYFGPGTRLTVT.